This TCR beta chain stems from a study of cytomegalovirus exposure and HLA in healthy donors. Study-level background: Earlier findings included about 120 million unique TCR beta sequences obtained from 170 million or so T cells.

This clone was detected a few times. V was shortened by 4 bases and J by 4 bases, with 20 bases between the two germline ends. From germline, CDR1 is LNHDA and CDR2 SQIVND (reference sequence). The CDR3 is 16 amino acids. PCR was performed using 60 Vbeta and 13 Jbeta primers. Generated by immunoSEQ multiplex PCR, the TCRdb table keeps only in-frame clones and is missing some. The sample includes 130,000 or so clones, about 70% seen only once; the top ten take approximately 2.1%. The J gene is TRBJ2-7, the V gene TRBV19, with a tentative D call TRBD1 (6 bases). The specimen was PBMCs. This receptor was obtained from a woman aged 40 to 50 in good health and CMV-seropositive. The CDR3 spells CASSTSGTGNWYEQYF. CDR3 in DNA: TGTGCCAGTAGTACCTCGGGAACAGGGAACTGGTACGAGCAGTACTTC.